This record looks at one TCR beta chain sequence and its context. Its target is not known. The source of the sample is a study of T-cell memory formation after mild COVID-19. Study-wide context: Largely donor-specific TCR clusters were found.

From the 5' RACE reads, TCRdb called clonotypes with MiXCR, one entry per CDR3 protein. The sample contains approximately 570,000 distinct CDR3 sequences, over 15% of which appear only once. Findings of the study overall: Second-wave clones that peaked on day 37 lacked confirmed SARS-CoV-2 specificity. The pre-infection memory compartment contained some responding clones, suggesting cross-reactive memory joined. Clones that contracted from day 15 to 85 had balanced CD4/CD8; later expanders were CD4+ biased.

Trimming took off 1 base at V and 5 bases at J, with 11 bases between the two ends. This CDR3 contains 14 residues. CDR1 is LGHDT and CDR2 is YNNKEL in the germline V gene (reference sequence). The TCR originated in an adult woman who had mild COVID-19 (a few samples of this study predate the infection). Cell type and time point are not known. V usage is TRBV3-1 and J usage is TRBJ2-5, with D perhaps matching TRBD2 (6 bases). Sequenced sample: PBMCs or a T cell subset sorted from them (not recorded which). CDR3 in DNA: TGTGCCAGCAGCCAAGGGGCGGGGATCGAGACCCAGTACTTC. It yields the protein CASSQGAGIETQYF.